The TCR beta chain described here comes from a study of somatic mutations in cytotoxic T cells in rheumatoid arthritis. The CDR3 sequence is 15 residues long. Germline V gene sequence: CDR1 MNHEY, CDR2 SMNVEV (reference sequence). V was shortened by 0 bases and J by 2 bases, with 8 bases between the two germline ends. TCRdb keeps only in-frame clones here, not all; method: immunoSEQ multiplex PCR. The repertoire holds approximately 14,000 clones, less than 80% seen once, with approximately 27% in the top ten. What was sequenced was CD8+ T cells sorted from blood. The source of this sequence is an adult with rheumatoid arthritis. The chain employs TRBV27 and TRBJ1-5; D remains unclear. The CDR3 spells CASSLSSGGNQPQHF. CDR3 in DNA: TGTGCCAGCAGTTTATCTTCCGGGGGCAATCAGCCCCAGCATTTT.